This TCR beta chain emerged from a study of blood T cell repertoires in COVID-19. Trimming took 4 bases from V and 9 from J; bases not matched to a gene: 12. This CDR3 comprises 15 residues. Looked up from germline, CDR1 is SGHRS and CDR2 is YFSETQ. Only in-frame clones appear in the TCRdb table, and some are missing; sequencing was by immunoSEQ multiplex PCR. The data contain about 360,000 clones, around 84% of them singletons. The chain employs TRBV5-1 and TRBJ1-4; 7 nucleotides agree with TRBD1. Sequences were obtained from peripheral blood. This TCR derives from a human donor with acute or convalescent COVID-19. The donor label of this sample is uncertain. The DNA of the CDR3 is TGCGCCAGCAGCCCACCGACAGGGTATGGAAAAAAACTGTTTTTT. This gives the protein CASSPPTGYGKKLFF.